What follows are 19 T cell receptor beta chains derived from one specimen sequenced in a study of OX40 agonist ivuxolimab in advanced cancers. TCRdb keeps only in-frame clones here, not all; method: immunoSEQ multiplex PCR. The sample records tens of thousands of clones, 75% to 80% being singletons. This specimen was CD4+ or CD8+ T cells sorted from blood, taken in a trial of the OX40 agonist ivuxolimab. Receptor source: an adult with an advanced solid tumor such as melanoma, head and neck, liver or kidney cancer.

This clone was observed a few times. The J gene is TRBJ1-1, the V gene TRBV7-8; D possibly corresponds to TRBD1 (5 bases). This CDR3 is built from 13 residues. The germline CDR1 and CDR2 sequences are SGHVS and FQNEAQ. Trimming took off 0 bases at V and 11 bases at J, with 13 bases between the two ends. CDR3 in DNA: TGTGCCAGCAGCTTAGCGGCGGGGGACGGGGCTTTCTTT. Translated, it gives CASSLAAGDGAFF.

The rearrangement links TRBV5-1 to TRBJ2-3; D is unresolved. This CDR3 is built from 17 residues. The germline CDR1 and CDR2 sequences are SGHRS and YFSETQ. Trimming took 0 bases from V and 3 from J, leaving 17 bases between them. CDR3 in DNA: TGCGCCAGCAGCTTGGGGCTTTTTGGCCTCGGAACAGATACGCAGTATTTT. Its translation is CASSLGLFGLGTDTQYF.

This clone is a singleton in its sample. The rearrangement joins TRBV7-8 to TRBJ2-7; TRBD1 matches at 9 bases. J gave up 8 bases and V 8 bases, and 10 bases lay outside the gene matches. The germline V gene encodes CDR1 SGHVS and CDR2 FQNEAQ. The CDR3 length is 13 residues. The CDR3 nucleotides read TGTGCCAGCGGCCGGGACAGGGATAGGAAGCAGTACTTC. Encoded protein: CASGRDRDRKQYF.

The V and J genes are TRBV28 and TRBJ2-3; D is perhaps TRBD2 (6 bases). The CDR3 spans 12 residues. V lost 5 bases, J lost 6 bases, and 9 bases lay in between. Germline V gene sequence: CDR1 MDHEN, CDR2 SYDVKM. The CDR3 DNA reads as TGTGCCAGCAGTGTCGGGGGTGATACGCAGTATTTT. The encoded protein is CASSVGGDTQYF.

This rearrangement joins TRBV7-2 to TRBJ2-7; no reliable D call. The CDR3 contains 13 residues. With 3 bases removed from V and 3 bases from J, the gap between germline ends came to 9 bases. CDR1 is SGHTA and CDR2 is FQGNSA in the germline V gene. CDR3 sequence (DNA): TGTGCCAGCAGCTTCGCGGCAATCTACGAGCAGTACTTC. It specifies CASSFAAIYEQYF.

The chain couples TRBV30 to TRBJ1-1; 7 positions agree with TRBD1. Germline CDR1 is GTSNPN and CDR2 is SVGIG (reference sequence). The CDR3 covers 13 residues. Losses at the gene ends were 1 base for V and 4 bases for J; bases not matched to a gene: 3. CDR3 loop: CAWSAYRGTEAFF. The CDR3 region has the DNA TGTGCCTGGAGTGCTTACAGGGGCACTGAAGCTTTCTTT.

In its sample, this clone was seen a few times. The CDR3 region has the DNA TGCGCCAGCAGCGAAACAGGGAAGGTTGGCACCGGGGAGCTGTTTTTT. Its translation is CASSETGKVGTGELFF. This sequence joins TRBV4-1 and TRBJ2-2; D is perhaps TRBD1 (6 bases). The V end lost 5 bases, the J end lost 4 bases, and 17 bases lay between the germline ends. The germline gives CDR1 MGHRA, CDR2 YSYEKL. The CDR3 is made up of 16 amino acids.

The CDR3: CASSSLGTGANNEQFF. In nucleotides, the CDR3 is TGTGCCAGCAGTTCCCTCGGGACAGGGGCGAACAATGAGCAGTTCTTC. The J gene is TRBJ2-1, the V gene TRBV28; 10 bases agree with TRBD1. The CDR3 is 16 amino acids. Germline lookup yields CDR1 MDHEN and CDR2 SYDVKM. The V and J ends lost 4 bases and 5 bases, in that order; junction bases with no gene match: 8.

The chain combines TRBV9 with TRBJ1-3; no firm D call. There are 15 residues in the CDR3. V was trimmed by 0 bases and J by 0 bases, leaving 7 bases between them. Germline CDR1 reads SGDLS; CDR2 reads YYNGEE. For the CDR3, the DNA is TGTGCCAGCAGCGTAGGGGTTAGCTCTGGAAACACCATATATTTT. Its translation is CASSVGVSSGNTIYF.

The rearrangement joins TRBV7-8 to TRBJ1-6; a weak D match, TRBD1 (6 bases). The CDR3 runs to 16 residues. Germline loops: CDR1 SGHVS, CDR2 FQNEAQ. The germline V and J ends were trimmed by 4 bases and 3 bases, with 13 bases remaining between them. The CDR3 DNA sequence: TGTGCCAGCAGCTCACAGGGTTCGGGCTATAATTCACCCCTCCACTTT. This encodes CASSSQGSGYNSPLHF.

This clone was observed a handful of times. This rearrangement joins TRBV5-1 to TRBJ2-3; D unresolved. The CDR3 covers 14 residues. Germline lookup yields CDR1 SGHRS and CDR2 YFSETQ. V was shortened by 2 bases and J by 2 bases, with 9 bases between the two germline ends. The CDR3 region is CASSFNRYTDTQYF. CDR3 coding DNA: TGCGCCAGCAGCTTTAACCGATACACAGATACGCAGTATTTT.

V and J are TRBV6-5 and TRBJ2-7, with D possibly being TRBD1 or TRBD2 (5 bases each). The CDR3 extends over 13 amino acids. V lost 2 bases to trimming and J lost 12 bases, with 17 bases between them. CDR1 and CDR2 from the germline V gene are MNHEY and SVGAGI. CDR3 in DNA: TGTGCCAGCAGTTACGCCGGGACGGCCAAGCGGTACTTC. Its translation: CASSYAGTAKRYF.

The chain joins TRBV30 to TRBJ2-2; D is perhaps TRBD1 (5 bases). The CDR3 covers 12 residues. Germline V gene data show CDR1 as GTSNPN and CDR2 as SVGIG (reference sequence). V shed 3 bases and J shed 5 bases, with 7 bases lying between them. CDR3 bases: TGTGCCTGGAGCAGGGTAACCGGGGAGCTGTTTTTT. Amino acids: CAWSRVTGELFF.

This clone was found once. The chain combines TRBV5-4 with TRBJ1-2; unclear D gene. The CDR3 runs to 13 residues. The V gene's germline CDR1 is SGHNT and CDR2 YYREEE (reference sequence). V dropped 4 bases and J dropped 2 bases, with 9 bases sitting between them. The CDR3 region is CASSLDGNYGYTF. In DNA form, the CDR3 reads TGTGCCAGCAGCCTCGACGGGAACTATGGCTACACCTTC. Full variable domain (remainder filled in from reference TRBV5-4 and TRBJ1-2): ETGVTQSPTHLIKTRGQQVTLRCSSQSGHNTVSWYQQALGQGPQFIFQYYREEENGRGNFPPRFSGLQFPNYSSELNVNALELDDSALYLCASSLDGNYGYTFGSGTRLTVV.

The CDR3 DNA is TGTGCCAGCAGCCGTTCATATAATTCACCCCTCCACTTT. This codes for CASSRSYNSPLHF. V usage is TRBV27 and J usage is TRBJ1-6; no clear D gene. V was pared by 6 bases and J by 4 bases, with 7 bases between. The CDR3 is 13 residues long. Germline lookup yields CDR1 MNHEY and CDR2 SMNVEV (reference sequence).

The chain uses TRBV6-5 and TRBJ1-5; D remains ambiguous. The CDR3 loop spans 15 amino acids. Germline lookup yields CDR1 MNHEY and CDR2 SVGAGI. V was clipped by 0 bases and J by 6 bases, with 12 bases between them. CDR3 sequence: CASSYSTLTSQPQHF. Here the CDR3 DNA reads TGTGCCAGCAGTTACTCGACTCTCACCAGTCAGCCCCAGCATTTT.

The gene calls are TRBV19 and TRBJ2-3; possibly TRBD1 or TRBD2 for D (5 bases each). Trimming removed 10 bases from V and 5 bases from J, with 10 bases in between. The CDR3 is made up of 11 amino acids. Looked up from germline, CDR1 is LNHDA and CDR2 is SQIVND (reference sequence). CDR3 sequence (DNA): TGTGCCACCAGGGCGGGAGATACGCAGTATTTT. This codes for CATRAGDTQYF.

The chain is built from TRBV5-1 and TRBJ2-5; 12 bases line up with TRBD2. Losses at the gene ends were 4 bases for V and 5 bases for J; bases not matched to a gene: 15. Germline CDR1 reads SGHRS; CDR2 reads YFSETQ. The length of the CDR3 is 18 residues. CDR3 amino acids: CASSAWTSGASDKETQYF. CDR3 bases: TGCGCCAGCAGCGCGTGGACTAGCGGGGCCTCAGATAAGGAGACCCAGTACTTC. Full variable domain (rest looked up from reference TRBV5-1 and TRBJ2-5): KAGVTQTPRYLIKTRGQQVTLSCSPISGHRSVSWYQQTPGQGLQFLFEYFSETQRNKGNFPGRFSGRQFSNSRSEMNVSTLELGDSALYLCASSAWTSGASDKETQYFGPGTRLLVL.

The rearrangement links TRBV4-2 to TRBJ2-7; 11 nucleotides agree with TRBD2. V was clipped by 1 base and J by 4 bases; unmatched bases: 6. The length of the CDR3 is 16 residues. Germline V gene sequence: CDR1 LGHNA, CDR2 YNFKEQ. The CDR3: CASSQAGTSGGYEQYF. DNA for the CDR3: TGTGCCAGCAGCCAAGCCGGGACTAGCGGAGGATACGAGCAGTACTTC.